What follows describes a single T cell receptor (beta chain). The sample holds many counts of this clonotype. What antigen it recognizes has not been identified. Base qualities are missing; no much larger clone stands one base away. This sample was taken from a study of CD8 T cells in ankylosing spondylitis (dated by TCRdb to about 2017). Turning to the overall study: The study set out to find disease-linked TCR variants by profiling T cell receptor beta repertoires in ankylosing spondylitis patients and healthy donors. The full study cohort was made up of about 24 ankylosing spondylitis patients and some 100 healthy donors. Peripheral blood samples were taken, and synovial fluid was additionally collected from ankylosing spondylitis patients.

Overall study outcomes, separate from this receptor: Blood from ankylosing spondylitis patients appeared to be characterized by a TCR beta motif made up of under 10 highly homologous amino acid variants. The disease-linked clones showed a CD8+ phenotype and occurred at relatively low frequencies in peripheral blood. According to the report, matched synovial fluid samples from ankylosing spondylitis patients were significantly enriched for the disease-linked clones. Some TCR beta motif variants had previously been reported in synovial fluid and blood of reactive arthritis patients, which suggested common disease-initiation mechanisms.

The germline V gene encodes CDR1 SQVTM and CDR2 ANQGSEA. The CDR3 goes from the cysteine to the phenylalanine over 11 residues. Just CDR3 DNA is preserved here, 33 bases in frame from base 1. The junction shows trimming of 5 bases on V and 5 bases on J, and the gene matches do not reach 2 bases of it. The run used an Illumina HiSeq 2500. Quantitative 5'-RACE with molecular barcodes was used to prepare TCR beta libraries. Turning to the authors' computational methods: Disease-linked TCR variants were identified with a new computational method built on a probabilistic model of VDJ rearrangement. TCRdb reprocessing: public reads trimmed at Q25 with fastp, clones called with MiXCR, in-frame beta chains kept. CDR3 protein sequences are deduplicated, and each keeps its most common genes and DNA. TCRdb assigned the V and J calls; the authors' analysis was not used. The sample includes 250,000 to 300,000 distinct CDR3 sequences, with 15% to 25% observed a single time. The ten largest clones take up 7.8% of the sample.

Material: blood, either unsorted or a sorted T cell fraction (not recorded which). The sequence is built from TRBV29-1 and TRBJ1-2, with 7 bases matching TRBD1. The receptor comes from a male donor with ankylosing spondylitis or in good health (not recorded which). The nucleotides are TGCAGCGTTTGGGACAGTTATGGCTACACCTTC. This translates into CSVWDSYGYTF.